One and the same sample provided the 32 T cell receptor beta chains below, sequenced in a study of T cells after yellow fever vaccination. One entry per CDR3 protein results from TCRdb running MiXCR on the 5' RACE reads. Of 90,000 to 130,000 distinct CDR3 sequences in the sample, roughly 8.9% were seen once. The material sequenced was CD8+ T cells sorted from PBMCs, taken 45 days after the yellow fever booster vaccination. Receptors were obtained from a man aged 30 to 39 who received the YFV17D yellow fever vaccine.

This clonotype was seen many times. This chain joins TRBV10-1 and TRBJ2-2; TRBD1 is a possible D gene (5 bases). CDR1 WNHNN and CDR2 SYGVQD come from the germline V gene (reference sequence). Trimming took 8 bases from V and 1 from J, leaving 14 bases between them. CDR3 size: 15 residues. The CDR3 DNA is TGCGCCAGCCGTCCCTCGCAGGGGAACACCGGGGAGCTGTTTTTT. Encoded protein: CASRPSQGNTGELFF.

This clonotype was observed many times. The rearrangement uses TRBV4-3 and TRBJ2-7, with TRBD2 matching over 10 bases. Germline lookup yields CDR1 LGHNA and CDR2 YSLEER. This CDR3 is 14 amino acids long. The V and J ends lost 4 bases and 2 bases, in that order; junction bases with no gene match: 2. This CDR3 is CASSPGTSAYEQYF. DNA for the CDR3: TGCGCCAGCAGCCCGGGGACTAGCGCCTACGAGCAGTACTTC.

This clonotype has a handful of counts. The chain couples TRBV28 to TRBJ2-6; D call uncertain. Trimming took 5 bases from V and 3 from J, leaving 11 bases between them. Germline V lookup: CDR1 MDHEN, CDR2 SYDVKM. This CDR3 contains 15 residues. DNA for the CDR3: TGTGCCAGCAGTCCGGTTCTTTTTGGGGCCAACGTCCTGACTTTC. This sequence encodes CASSPVLFGANVLTF. Looking up the rest from reference TRBV28 and TRBJ2-6 gives the full variable domain: DVKVTQSSRYLVKRTGEKVFLECVQDMDHENMFWYRQDPGLGLRLIYFSYDVKMKEKGDIPEGYSVSREKKERFSLILESASTNQTSMYLCASSPVLFGANVLTFGAGSRLTVL.

The sample holds many counts of this clonotype. V is TRBV28 and J is TRBJ2-7; 7 positions agree with TRBD2. V was pared by 7 bases and J by 3 bases, with 9 bases of the junction left unmatched. This CDR3 spans 14 amino acids. The germline V gene has CDR1 MDHEN and CDR2 SYDVKM. CDR3 sequence (DNA): TGTGCCAGCAAGACCGGGCGGGAGATCTACGAGCAGTACTTC. It encodes CASKTGREIYEQYF.

The V and J genes are TRBV13 and TRBJ2-5; 16 bases map to TRBD2. The germline gives CDR1 PRHDT, CDR2 FYEKMQ (reference sequence). V was clipped by 2 bases and J by 0 bases; unmatched bases: 6. The CDR3 runs to 19 residues. CDR3 sequence (DNA): TGTGCCAGCAGCTTATCGATGGGACTAGCGGGAGGGTACCAAGAGACCCAGTACTTC. Its protein product is CASSLSMGLAGGYQETQYF.

Many counts were recorded for this clonotype. The chain combines TRBV4-3 with TRBJ2-7, with D possibly being TRBD1 (5 bases). This CDR3 comprises 15 residues. Germline V gene lookup returns CDR1 LGHNA and CDR2 YSLEER. The V and J ends lost 1 base and 2 bases respectively, with 12 bases between them. CDR3: CASSQASGKAYEQYF. CDR3 DNA: TGCGCCAGCAGCCAAGCGTCAGGGAAGGCCTACGAGCAGTACTTC.

This clonotype showed up many times. This sequence joins TRBV5-5 and TRBJ2-5, with TRBD1 as a possible D gene (6 bases). CDR1 and CDR2 from the germline V gene are SGHKS and YYEKEE (reference sequence). This CDR3 is 15 amino acids long. V was shortened by 4 bases and J by 1 base, with 14 bases between the two germline ends. Written as DNA, the CDR3 is TGTGCCAGCAGCAATCCGGACAGACTCCAAGAGACCCAGTACTTC. Its translation is CASSNPDRLQETQYF.

This clonotype was recorded at least ten times. This chain joins TRBV6-5 and TRBJ2-5, with D perhaps matching TRBD2 (5 bases). Germline CDR1 MNHEY, CDR2 SVGAGI. The V and J ends lost 0 bases and 9 bases respectively, with 17 bases between them. This CDR3 contains 15 residues. CDR3 loop: CASSYSNGAEVAQYF. The CDR3 DNA reads TGTGCCAGCAGTTACTCGAATGGCGCGGAGGTGGCCCAGTACTTC.

CDR3 in amino acids: CAISPGLAGGYNEQFF. DNA for the CDR3: TGTGCCATCAGCCCCGGGCTAGCGGGAGGGTACAATGAGCAGTTCTTC. The V gene is TRBV25-1, the J gene TRBJ2-1; 12 bases agree with TRBD2. The CDR3 is 16 amino acids. Trimming at V came to 10 bases and at J to 4 bases, leaving 11 bases not matched to a gene. The germline gives CDR1 MGHDK, CDR2 SYGVNS.

This clonotype was seen ten or more times. The genes are TRBV5-6 and TRBJ2-3, with a tentative D call TRBD2 (6 bases). The germline V gene has CDR1 SGHDT and CDR2 YYEEEE. This CDR3 has 13 residues. The V and J ends lost 3 bases and 4 bases respectively, with 9 bases between them. Written as DNA, the CDR3 is TGTGCCAGCAGCTGGGAGGAACCAGATACGCAGTATTTT. It encodes CASSWEEPDTQYF.

In regard to this clonotype: Given a much more abundant clone one base away, this may be a read error. The rearrangement links TRBV7-2 to TRBJ2-7; D is perhaps TRBD2 (7 bases). CDR1 and CDR2 (germline): SGHTA, FQGNSA. The length of the CDR3 is 17 residues. CDR3 in amino acids: CDSSSAGRGTESYEQYF. The CDR3 DNA reads as TGTGACAGCAGCTCCGCAGGGAGGGGGACTGAATCCTACGAGCAGTACTTC.

This clonotype was recorded many times. This chain uses TRBV2 with TRBJ2-3; 9 bases agree with TRBD1. CDR1 is SNHLY and CDR2 is FYNNEI in the germline V gene. V shed 3 bases and J 3 bases; nucleotides not matched to a gene: 7. The CDR3 consists of 16 residues. The CDR3 DNA follows: TGTGCCAGCAGTGAGTGGACAGGGGTATTGACAGATACGCAGTATTTT. Protein product: CASSEWTGVLTDTQYF. Variable domain in full (rest from reference TRBV2 and TRBJ2-3): EPEVTQTPSHQVTQMGQEVILRCVPISNHLYFYWYRQILGQKVEFLVSFYNNEISEKSEIFDDQFSVERPDGSNFTLKIRSTKLEDSAMYFCASSEWTGVLTDTQYFGPGTRLTVL.

This chain links TRBV28 with TRBJ1-5; 8 bases line up with TRBD1. CDR1 MDHEN and CDR2 SYDVKM come from the germline V gene. CDR3 length equals 17 residues. Unmatched junction bases numbered 11, after V lost 6 bases and J lost 1 base. CDR3 in DNA: TGTGCCAGCAGGCATCTGAAGGGACAGGAAAGCAATCAGCCCCAGCATTTT. Amino acid sequence: CASRHLKGQESNQPQHF.

This clonotype was detected many times. The V call is TRBV13, the J call TRBJ2-7, with D possibly being TRBD1 or TRBD2 (6 bases each). V was pared by 5 bases and J by 7 bases, with 15 bases between. The CDR3 sequence is 13 residues long. In germline, CDR1 is PRHDT, CDR2 FYEKMQ (reference sequence). The CDR3 region has the DNA TGTGCCAGCAGCATCACGGGGGCTGGGGAGCAGTACTTC. As protein: CASSITGAGEQYF.

This clonotype occurred many times. This chain joins TRBV7-2 and TRBJ2-1, with TRBD2 matching 8 bases. V gave up 3 bases and J gave up 4 bases; unmatched junction bases: 5. Germline loops: CDR1 SGHTA, CDR2 FQGNSA. This CDR3 spans 15 amino acids. For the CDR3, the DNA is TGTGCCAGCAGCTTTTCCGGGACTAGTTACAATGAGCAGTTCTTC. It translates to CASSFSGTSYNEQFF. The full variable domain, with the rest looked up from reference TRBV7-2 and TRBJ2-1, is GAGVSQSPSNKVTEKGKDVELRCDPISGHTALYWYRQSLGQGLEFLIYFQGNSAPDKSGLPSDRFSAERTGGSVSTLTIQRTQQEDSAVYLCASSFSGTSYNEQFFGPGTRLTVL.

This clonotype has more than one count but fewer than ten. The J gene is TRBJ1-2, the V gene TRBV6-1, with D uncertain. The CDR3 covers 13 residues. V lost 6 bases to trimming and J lost 4 bases, with 12 bases between them. Germline V gene sequence: CDR1 MNHNS, CDR2 SASEGT. The CDR3 DNA reads as TGTGCCAGCAGGTCGGCAGGCCTCTATGGCTACACCTTC. This translates into CASRSAGLYGYTF.

About this clonotype: A read error may explain this, as a much larger clone is one base away. This chain joins TRBV27 and TRBJ1-1; D not certain. CDR3 length equals 12 residues. Germline CDR1 MNHEY, CDR2 SMNVEV (reference sequence). Between the trimmed V and J ends, which lost 6 bases and 5 bases, there was a span of 10 bases. The CDR3 DNA sequence: TGTGCCAGCAGCGGACCGTATACTGAAGCTTTCTTT. It is translated as CASSGPYTEAFF.

There are many counts of this clonotype. The chain recombines TRBV6-1 with TRBJ2-1; TRBD2 agrees at 10 bases. CDR1 is MNHNS, CDR2 SASEGT, per germline. This CDR3 has 15 amino acids. Trimming at V came to 6 bases and at J to 10 bases, leaving 12 bases not matched to a gene. This chain's CDR3 is CASRKALAGVREQFF. CDR3 nucleotide sequence: TGTGCCAGCAGAAAAGCGCTAGCGGGAGTTAGGGAGCAGTTCTTC.

This clonotype was counted ten times or more. CDR3 DNA sequence: TGTGCCACGGGGGGGTCCACAGACCCTCAAGAGCAGTTCTTC. Protein: CATGGSTDPQEQFF. The chain combines TRBV6-5 with TRBJ2-1; 8 bases line up with TRBD2. Germline V gene sequence: CDR1 MNHEY, CDR2 SVGAGI. CDR3 length equals 14 residues. V trimming: 10 bases; J trimming: 10 bases; junction bases outside the gene matches: 15.

The J gene is TRBJ2-6, the V gene TRBV29-1, with 7 bases identical to TRBD2. This CDR3 spans 14 amino acids. Germline CDR1 and CDR2: SQVTM and ANQGSEA. Germline trimming cut 8 bases from V and 2 bases from J; bases unmatched to any gene: 6. The CDR3 spells CSTLGGAGANVLTF. CDR3 bases: TGCAGCACCCTTGGGGGGGCTGGGGCCAACGTCCTGACTTTC.

The chain links TRBV19 to TRBJ2-3; D is unclear. Trimming pared 2 bases from V and 0 bases from J, leaving 6 bases between. This CDR3 is built from 14 residues. Looked up from germline, CDR1 is LNHDA and CDR2 is SQIVND (reference sequence). DNA of the CDR3: TGTGCCAGTAGTATATACGGGAGCACAGATACGCAGTATTTT. This translates into CASSIYGSTDTQYF.

This clonotype was seen ten or more times. The V gene is TRBV7-6, the J gene TRBJ2-1; D tentatively reads TRBD1 or TRBD2 (5 bases each). CDR1 and CDR2 from the germline V gene are SGHVS and FNYEAQ. V lost 3 bases to trimming and J lost 6 bases, with 9 bases between them. This CDR3 region has 13 residues. Here the CDR3 DNA reads TGTGCCAGCAGCTTCGGGGCCACCAATGAGCAGTTCTTC. Residues: CASSFGATNEQFF.

This clonotype was found many times. J is TRBJ2-3 and V is TRBV5-1; TRBD1 aligns across 7 bases. J gave up 2 bases and V 0 bases, and 6 bases lay outside the gene matches. Germline values: CDR1 SGHRS, CDR2 YFSETQ. This CDR3 is built from 16 residues. CDR3 coding DNA: TGCGCCAGCAGCTTGGAACCGACAGGGATCACAGATACGCAGTATTTT. It encodes CASSLEPTGITDTQYF.

This clonotype was recorded many times. V usage is TRBV7-3 and J usage is TRBJ2-1; 15 nucleotides align to TRBD2. There are 16 residues in the CDR3. V shed 1 base and J 9 bases; nucleotides not matched to a gene: 4. CDR1 is SGHTA and CDR2 is FQGTGA in the germline V gene. The CDR3 is CASSLIGTSGRIEQFF. CDR3 DNA: TGTGCCAGCAGCTTAATCGGGACTAGCGGGAGGATTGAGCAGTTCTTC.

This clonotype has ten or more counts. The DNA of the CDR3 is TGTGCCAGCAGCGTAGGCCTAGCGGGAGGATCCGAGCAGTACTTC. The encoded protein is CASSVGLAGGSEQYF. The V and J genes are TRBV9 and TRBJ2-7, with 11 bases identical to TRBD2. Per the germline V gene, CDR1 is SGDLS and CDR2 is YYNGEE. The ends lost 0 bases at V and 6 bases at J; junction bases unmatched: 5. CDR3 length: 15 residues. Complete variable domain (other parts from reference TRBV9 and TRBJ2-7): DSGVTQTPKHLITATGQRVTLRCSPRSGDLSVYWYQQSLDQGLQFLIQYYNGEERAKGNILERFSAQQFPDLHSELNLSSLELGDSALYFCASSVGLAGGSEQYFGPGTRLTVT.

A note on this clonotype: A much larger clone lies a single base off, so this may be a read error. This sequence joins TRBV4-2 and TRBJ2-7; 8 nucleotides agree with TRBD1. Germline assignment: CDR1 LGHNA and CDR2 YNFKEQ. This CDR3 comprises 17 residues. CDR3 amino acids: CASGHLGTGTGGYEQYF. The DNA for the CDR3 is TGTGCCAGCGGCCACCTGGGCACCGGGACAGGAGGATACGAGCAGTACTTC.

This clonotype was seen repeatedly, ten times or more. The chain recombines TRBV7-9 with TRBJ1-5, with TRBD1 as a possible D gene (5 bases). The V end was cut by 6 bases, the J end by 0 bases, with 9 bases between. Germline V gives CDR1 SEHNR, CDR2 FQNEAQ (reference sequence). CDR3 length equals 14 residues. CDR3 DNA: TGTGCCAGCAGTTTGGGGGATAGCAATCAGCCCCAGCATTTT. This translates into CASSLGDSNQPQHF.

The chain is built from TRBV9 and TRBJ2-1; D call uncertain. Trimming pared 6 bases from V and 4 bases from J, leaving 8 bases between. This CDR3 comprises 12 residues. Germline V gene sequence: CDR1 SGDLS, CDR2 YYNGEE. The CDR3 spells CASKGEYNEQFF. The CDR3 coding sequence is TGTGCCAGCAAGGGCGAATACAATGAGCAGTTCTTC. Supplemented by reference TRBV9 and TRBJ2-1, the full variable domain reads DSGVTQTPKHLITATGQRVTLRCSPRSGDLSVYWYQQSLDQGLQFLIQYYNGEERAKGNILERFSAQQFPDLHSELNLSSLELGDSALYFCASKGEYNEQFFGPGTRLTVL.

This clonotype turned up a few times. This chain's CDR3 is CATGNGRESAYEQYF. The CDR3 nucleotides are TGTGCCACCGGCAACGGAAGGGAGTCAGCCTACGAGCAGTACTTC. The chain uses TRBV15 and TRBJ2-7; tentative D call: TRBD2 (5 bases). This CDR3 spans 15 amino acids. The germline V gene has CDR1 LNHNV and CDR2 YYDKDF (reference sequence). V was shortened by 8 bases and J by 2 bases, with 19 bases between the two germline ends. Full variable domain (missing parts from reference TRBV15 and TRBJ2-7): DAMVIQNPRYQVTQFGKPVTLSCSQTLNHNVMYWYQQKSSQAPKLLFHYYDKDFNNEADTPDNFQSRRPNTSFCFLDIRSPGLGDTAMYLCATGNGRESAYEQYFGPGTRLTVT.

This clonotype was seen at least ten times. This chain connects TRBV12-3 or TRBV12-4 to TRBJ2-1; D is unresolved. CDR3 length equals 13 residues. Trimming cost V 2 bases and J 8 bases, with 10 bases left between them. The DNA for the CDR3 is TGTGCCAGCAGTTTACTCTCCTCTGATGAGCAGTTCTTC. This encodes CASSLLSSDEQFF.

Ten or more counts support this clonotype. The chain is built from TRBV20-1 and TRBJ2-2; the match to TRBD2 covers 14 bases. Germline trimming cut 1 base from V and 5 bases from J; bases unmatched to any gene: 6. CDR3 length equals 17 residues. Germline lookup yields CDR1 DFQATT and CDR2 SNEGSKA (reference sequence). CDR3 bases: TGCAGTGCTAGAGTACCGGGACTAGCGGGAGAAACCGGGGAGCTGTTTTTT. It yields the protein CSARVPGLAGETGELFF.

This clonotype was counted at least ten times. Written as DNA, the CDR3 is TGTGCCAGCTCAACCGTCGGGGATTCCTACGAGCAGTACTTC. This encodes CASSTVGDSYEQYF. The chain is built from TRBV18 and TRBJ2-7; D perhaps matches TRBD2 (5 bases). This CDR3 has 14 amino acids. V was trimmed by 5 bases and J by 1 base, leaving 12 bases between them. Germline loops: CDR1 KGHSH, CDR2 LQKENI.